The entry below gives a single T cell receptor (beta chain) sequence along with its context. This clone showed up just a few times. The antigen this receptor binds is unknown. It has no much larger one-base neighbor in the sample; base qualities were not kept. This specimen belongs to a study of radiation and T cells in renal cell carcinoma (dated by TCRdb to 2020 to 2021). About the study as a whole: A total of 53 samples underwent TCR beta sequencing, made up of about 25 tumors and approximately 27 peripheral blood samples. In the 55 or so samples combined, some 4 million unique CDR3 nucleotide sequences were found, encoding 2 million to 3 million unique CDR3 amino acid sequences. The paper's findings and limits, for the study overall: Compared with controls, irradiated tumors had higher TCR clonality, as the top 100 clonotypes made up an average of around 50% of the repertoire, versus around 45% in nephrectomy-only tumors. The single-armed trial design could not address effects of radiation dose or scheduling on the TCR repertoire. Because only small tumor regions of roughly 0.91 g were available, intratumoral heterogeneity was not captured. Compared with control tumors, irradiated tumors had a greater number of dominant CDR3 motifs, and these motifs made up a bigger portion of the repertoire.

The sample's time point, from its label and the paper: tumor resected at nephrectomy. What the treatment or condition label conveys for this sample: treatment-naive control, cytoreductive nephrectomy. Control tumors were obtained from treatment-naive renal cell carcinoma patients in whom cytoreductive nephrectomy was performed without prior radiation. Every patient had renal cell carcinoma of clear cell pathology. Control tumors used for TCR sequencing came from a handful of females and some twelve males, resected 2011 to 2014, with median age around 50 years (range roughly 40 to 85). Tumors were mechanically dissociated, digested with collagenase/hyaluronidase at 37 °C, processed in gentleMACS C tubes, and stored in liquid nitrogen. The QIAamp DNA Blood Mini Kit (Qiagen) was used to prepare genomic DNA for TCR sequencing. The analyses included just those samples that passed every quality control check.

The immunoSEQ kit was used, according to the manufacturer's recommendations, to generate TCR beta libraries from genomic DNA. To prepare libraries, a first multiplex PCR with proprietary primers was run, followed by a second PCR that added unique barcodes, and a bead cleanup was done after each round. A positive control reaction and a negative control reaction, both provided in the kit, were run with every batch of samples. The final libraries were assessed on an Agilent 4200 TapeStation D1000 ScreenTape, pooled by volume, and quantified by qPCR. Sequencing ran on an Illumina NextSeq500 with a MidOutput 150-cycle cartridge, using 156 Read1 and 15 Index1 cycles with kit custom primers. The pooled library was loaded at 0.9 to 1 pM with a roughly 22% PhiX control spike-in. As for the original processing: Vendor-processed data were analyzed in R, with a clonotype defined as all T cells sharing the same CDR3 nucleotide sequence. For clone abundance analyses, frequencies were normalized to the 10,000 most abundant clones per sample. Public T cell clones, which averaged fewer than five per sample, were excluded before analysis. Dominant motif analysis used ImmunoMap with the PAM10 matrix, gap penalty 30 and homology threshold 0.3; motifs with cumulative frequency at least 0.01 counted as dominant. TCRdb mirrors the immuneACCESS table, restricted to in-frame sequences. Some clones are absent from its copies; in checked studies, under half trace to an unresolved V gene, and the reason for the others is unknown. V and J calls plus clone size are reproduced from that table; the DNA served to infer D and trimming. Across this sample there are 15,000 to 17,000 clones, with approximately 50% seen only once. The ten largest make up 9.5% to 11% of the sample.

The source was tumor tissue, collected from a patient whose treatment was nephrectomy without radiotherapy. The TCR was taken from a middle-aged man with renal cell carcinoma.

The DNA is as follows: TGTGCCACCAGCAGAGATAAGAGTAGCTCCTACAATGAGCAGTTCTTC. Its amino acids are CATSRDKSSSYNEQFF. The chain employs TRBV15 and TRBJ2-1; no confident D gene assignment can be made. Including the terminal cysteine and phenylalanine, the CDR3 comprises 16 residues. Only CDR3 DNA remains: 48 bases, in frame from the first base. At the junction V is shortened by 0 bases and J by 0 bases, with 9 bases in between. CDR1 is given as LNHNV and CDR2 as YYDKDF, both from the germline V gene (reference sequence).